This passage covers 21 T cell receptor beta chains from one sample sequenced in a study of siplizumab effects on memory and regulatory T cells. TCRdb's copy holds only in-frame clones and misses some; the assay was immunoSEQ multiplex PCR. The sample lists approximately 65,000 clones; roughly 85% were seen once. Sequencing used memory CD4+ T cells sorted from blood. Receptor source: a human donor in good health.

This clone was counted a few times. V usage is TRBV19 and J usage is TRBJ1-5; TRBD1 matches at 9 bases. V shed 8 bases, J shed 1 base, and the junction held 15 bases outside the gene matches. The CDR3 sequence is 18 residues long. Per germline, CDR1 LNHDA and CDR2 SQIVND (reference sequence). As DNA, the CDR3 is TGTGCCAGTGGACCAAGGACAGGGGAAACTGCCAGCAATCAGCCCCAGCATTTT. Protein sequence: CASGPRTGETASNQPQHF.

This clone was recorded once. The V call is TRBV11-3, the J call TRBJ1-3; D is unclear. CDR1 and CDR2 (germline): SGHNT, YENEEA. Trimming cost V 0 bases and J 2 bases, with 5 bases left between them. The CDR3 covers 14 residues. CDR3 in DNA: TGTGCCAGCAGCTTAGATGGTACTGGAAACACCATATATTTT. As protein: CASSLDGTGNTIYF.

This clone was observed once. The genes are TRBV2 and TRBJ1-5, with TRBD1 matching 8 bases. The CDR3 has 13 residues. CDR1 is SNHLY and CDR2 is FYNNEI in the germline V gene. The V gene end was trimmed by 5 bases and the J gene end by 6 bases; junction bases not matched to a gene: 3. The CDR3 DNA reads as TGTGCCAGCAGTCGGACAGGGAGTCAGCCCCAGCATTTT. Residues: CASSRTGSQPQHF.

The CDR3 here is CASSENSGYTF. In DNA form, the CDR3 reads TGTGCCAGCAGTGAAAACAGTGGCTACACCTTC. V and J are TRBV25-1 and TRBJ1-2; D gene ambiguous. The V gene lost 2 bases and the J gene lost 7 bases, with 5 bases spanning the gap. The CDR3 covers 11 residues. CDR1 and CDR2 (germline): MGHDK, SYGVNS.

V is TRBV18 and J is TRBJ2-5; 9 positions match TRBD1. Germline CDR1 reads KGHSH; CDR2 reads LQKENI. V lost 6 bases to trimming and J lost 5 bases; unmatched junction nucleotides: 1. This CDR3 region has 12 residues. The DNA of the CDR3 is TGTGCCAGCTCCGGGACAGGGGAGACCCAGTACTTC. This gives the protein CASSGTGETQYF.

This clone has more than one count but fewer than ten. The chain couples TRBV15 to TRBJ2-2, with 11 bases matching TRBD2. The CDR3 sequence is 15 residues long. CDR1 and CDR2 (germline): LNHNV, YYDKDF (reference sequence). J lost 3 bases, V lost 5 bases, and 2 bases had no gene match. CDR3 region: CATSPSGGYTGELFF. The CDR3 DNA is TGTGCCACCAGCCCTAGCGGGGGGTACACCGGGGAGCTGTTTTTT.

V and J are TRBV4-1 and TRBJ1-5, with D possibly being TRBD1 (6 bases). CDR3 length equals 15 residues. Trimming took off 1 base at V and 9 bases at J, with 16 bases between the two ends. Germline loops: CDR1 MGHRA, CDR2 YSYEKL. The CDR3 DNA is TGCGCCAGCAGCCAAGGGACAGACATCAGGGTGCCCCAGCATTTT. Residues: CASSQGTDIRVPQHF.

The chain couples TRBV4-3 to TRBJ1-5; possibly TRBD1 for D (5 bases). CDR3 length equals 14 residues. From germline, CDR1 is LGHNA and CDR2 YSLEER. V lost 0 bases, J lost 6 bases, and 9 bases lay in between. CDR3 coding DNA: TGCGCCAGCAGCCAAGATCCGGGGGTTCAGCCCCAGCATTTT. Amino acids: CASSQDPGVQPQHF.

In this sample, this clone turned up once. The V gene is TRBV29-1, the J gene TRBJ2-7, with a possible D match to TRBD1 (6 bases). The CDR3 spans 15 residues. V was shortened by 5 bases and J by 3 bases, with 20 bases between the two germline ends. CDR1 is SQVTM, CDR2 ANQGSEA, per germline. CDR3 in amino acids: CSVLRLTGLRYEQYF. The CDR3 DNA sequence: TGCAGCGTTTTAAGACTAACAGGGCTTCGCTACGAGCAGTACTTC.

This clone was seen more than once but under ten times. The genes are TRBV9 and TRBJ1-4; possible D gene TRBD1, 6 bases. This CDR3 contains 16 residues. CDR1 is SGDLS and CDR2 is YYNGEE in the germline V gene. The V end lost 3 bases, the J end lost 8 bases, and 20 bases lay between the germline ends. The DNA for the CDR3 is TGTGCCAGCAGCGCCTCCCTGGGGGCGCGGGGGGAAAAACTGTTTTTT. Protein sequence: CASSASLGARGEKLFF.

The CDR3 is CASSELAGEETQYF. CDR3 nucleotides: TGTGCCAGCAGTGAATTGGCAGGGGAGGAGACCCAGTACTTC. This rearrangement joins TRBV25-1 to TRBJ2-5; possibly TRBD1 for D (6 bases). The V gene lost 1 base and the J gene lost 5 bases, with 11 bases spanning the gap. CDR3 length equals 14 residues. Per the germline V gene, CDR1 is MGHDK and CDR2 is SYGVNS.

This rearrangement joins TRBV6-1 to TRBJ2-7; 9 positions agree with TRBD1. Germline CDR1 MNHNS, CDR2 SASEGT. The length of the CDR3 is 15 residues. V lost 3 bases to trimming and J lost 3 bases; unmatched junction nucleotides: 6. CDR3 sequence: CASSEGTGFYYEQYF. The CDR3 DNA reads as TGTGCCAGCAGTGAGGGGACAGGGTTTTACTACGAGCAGTACTTC.

The CDR3: CASARGGDSGYTF. The CDR3 region has the DNA TGTGCCAGCGCGAGGGGGGGCGATTCTGGCTACACCTTC. The chain combines TRBV2 with TRBJ1-2; tentative D call: TRBD1 (6 bases). CDR1 and CDR2 from the germline V gene are SNHLY and FYNNEI. V lost 8 bases to trimming and J lost 7 bases, with 17 bases between them. This CDR3 contains 13 residues.

V gene TRBV28 combines with J gene TRBJ2-5; the D is unclear. The last part of the DNA fits TRBJ2-7 better; the J call may be wrong. CDR3 length: 11 amino acids. Germline V gene sequence: CDR1 MDHEN, CDR2 SYDVKM. CDR3 residues: CASSLEYEQYF. Here the CDR3 DNA reads TGTGCCAGCAGTTTAGAATACGAGCAGTACTTC.

A single count supports this clone. The V gene is TRBV4-2, the J gene TRBJ2-1; D may be TRBD2 (5 bases). Germline assignment: CDR1 LGHNA and CDR2 YNFKEQ. The CDR3 is 13 amino acids. Trimming stripped 4 bases from V and 9 bases from J, with 13 bases between. The CDR3 loop is CASSLEEAGEQFF. The CDR3 DNA reads TGTGCCAGCAGCCTAGAGGAGGCCGGTGAGCAGTTCTTC.

V and J are TRBV7-3 and TRBJ2-5, with a possible D match to TRBD1 (6 bases). The CDR3 has 15 residues. Germline V gives CDR1 SGHTA, CDR2 FQGTGA. Trimming removed 0 bases from V and 5 bases from J, with 13 bases in between. CDR3 in amino acids: CASSLTSQGFETQYF. In DNA form, the CDR3 reads TGTGCCAGCAGCTTAACGAGTCAGGGGTTCGAGACCCAGTACTTC. Together with reference TRBV7-3 and TRBJ2-5, the CDR3 gives the full variable domain: GAGVSQTPSNKVTEKGKYVELRCDPISGHTALYWYRQSLGQGPEFLIYFQGTGAADDSGLPNDRFFAVRPEGSVSTLKIQRTERGDSAVYLCASSLTSQGFETQYFGPGTRLLVL.

The chain combines TRBV2 with TRBJ1-1; D perhaps matches TRBD1 (5 bases). The CDR3 length is 13 residues. V dropped 6 bases and J dropped 5 bases, with 13 bases sitting between them. Germline loops: CDR1 SNHLY, CDR2 FYNNEI. The CDR3 nucleotides read TGTGCCAGCAGAGCTTCAGGGTTTACTGAAGCTTTCTTT. It codes for CASRASGFTEAFF.

The rearrangement joins TRBV12-5 to TRBJ1-1; D uncertain. CDR1 and CDR2 (germline): LGHNT, FRNRAP. The CDR3 runs 14 residues. The V and J ends lost 6 bases and 0 bases respectively, with 11 bases between them. The CDR3 spells CASGPGRMNTEAFF. CDR3 in DNA: TGTGCTAGTGGGCCTGGACGGATGAACACTGAAGCTTTCTTT.

The chain combines TRBV7-9 with TRBJ2-5; D ambiguous. The ends were cut back, 1 base at V and 6 bases at J, with 9 bases in the middle. The CDR3 contains 13 residues. Germline V CDR1 and CDR2: SEHNR, FQNEAQ (reference sequence). CDR3 in DNA: TGTGCCAGCAGCTTAGGCCCGGGCCAGACCCAGTACTTC. This sequence encodes CASSLGPGQTQYF.

The V gene is TRBV5-1, the J gene TRBJ2-5; D call uncertain. CDR3 length: 14 residues. Trimming removed 4 bases from V and 5 bases from J, with 15 bases in between. The germline CDR1 and CDR2 sequences are SGHRS and YFSETQ. CDR3 loop: CASSPDTPGETQYF. CDR3 sequence (DNA): TGCGCCAGCAGCCCGGATACGCCGGGTGAGACCCAGTACTTC. The complete variable domain, with remaining parts taken from reference TRBV5-1 and TRBJ2-5, reads KAGVTQTPRYLIKTRGQQVTLSCSPISGHRSVSWYQQTPGQGLQFLFEYFSETQRNKGNFPGRFSGRQFSNSRSEMNVSTLELGDSALYLCASSPDTPGETQYFGPGTRLLVL.

This clone was seen a few times. The chain has TRBV6-6 and TRBJ2-7; TRBD1 might be the D (6 bases). V lost 2 bases and J 3 bases, leaving 14 bases between the germline ends. This CDR3 is built from 15 residues. Germline V gene lookup returns CDR1 MNHNY and CDR2 SVGAGI (reference sequence). CDR3 sequence: CASSYPDREGYEQYF. DNA of the CDR3: TGTGCCAGCAGTTACCCGGACAGAGAAGGCTACGAGCAGTACTTC.